This T cell receptor (beta chain) was documented in a study of blood T cell repertoires in COVID-19. Clones were sequenced by immunoSEQ multiplex PCR, and TCRdb holds only the in-frame ones, with some missing. The data show some 180,000 clones, about 85% seen once. V was shortened by 6 bases and J by 4 bases, with 9 bases between the two germline ends. Germline V gene sequence: CDR1 SNHLY, CDR2 FYNNEI. There are 13 residues in the CDR3. Material: peripheral blood. The chain links TRBV2 to TRBJ2-2; the D gene is possibly TRBD1 (6 bases). The receptor was isolated from a woman at least 80 years old with COVID-19, enrolled during active disease. The CDR3 DNA follows: TGTGCCAGCAGGGGGACACCCACCGGGGAGCTGTTTTTT. Translation: CASRGTPTGELFF.